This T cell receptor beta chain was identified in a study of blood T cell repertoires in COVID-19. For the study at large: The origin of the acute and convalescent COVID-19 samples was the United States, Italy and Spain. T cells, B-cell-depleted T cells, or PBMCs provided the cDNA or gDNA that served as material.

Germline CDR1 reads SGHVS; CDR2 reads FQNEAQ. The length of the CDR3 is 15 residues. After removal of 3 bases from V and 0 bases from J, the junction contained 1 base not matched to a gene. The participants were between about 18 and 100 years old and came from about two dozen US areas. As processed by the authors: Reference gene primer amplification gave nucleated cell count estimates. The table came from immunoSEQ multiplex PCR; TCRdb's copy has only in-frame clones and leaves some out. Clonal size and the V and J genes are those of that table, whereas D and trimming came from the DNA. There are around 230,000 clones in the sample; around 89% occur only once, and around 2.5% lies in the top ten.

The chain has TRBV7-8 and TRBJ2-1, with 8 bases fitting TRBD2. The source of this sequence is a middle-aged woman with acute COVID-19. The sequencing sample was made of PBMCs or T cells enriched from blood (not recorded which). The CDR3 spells CASSFSGSSYNEQFF. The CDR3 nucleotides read TGTGCCAGCAGCTTCAGCGGGAGCTCCTACAATGAGCAGTTCTTC.